This T cell receptor (beta chain) derives from a study of siplizumab effects on memory and regulatory T cells. Study observations and caveats: Controls had around 27% Treg-derived mappable alloreactive CD4+ clones on average, versus approximately 69% with siplizumab. Naive or memory phenotype assignment was not possible for roughly 80-95% of proliferating CD4+ or CD8+ clones.

Per sample, the assay covered approximately 94,000 TCR templates. Repertoires were generated with immunoSEQ multiplex PCR, while TCRdb's copy carries only in-frame clones and drops some. This table holds over 50,000 clones, over 80% found once. In three donor pairs, unstimulated naive, memory, effector memory and TEMRA subsets were sequenced. Note on this clone: Its antigen is unknown.

Germline assignment: CDR1 DFQATT and CDR2 SNEGSKA (reference sequence). Trimming cost V 6 bases and J 7 bases; bases outside gene matches: 4. The CDR3 has 11 residues. What was sequenced was memory CD4+ T cells sorted from blood. The chain recombines TRBV20-1 with TRBJ2-7; TRBD2 agrees at 9 bases. The receptor's source is a human donor in good health. CDR3 coding DNA: TGCAGTGCGATCCTAGCGGGGGAGCAGTACTTC. It is translated as CSAILAGEQYF.